The source of this TCR beta chain is a study of blood T cell repertoires in COVID-19 (TCRdb year 2020). General notes on the study: Samples from collaborators originated in the United States, Italy and Spain and spanned both the acute and convalescent phases of COVID-19. HLA class I and class II types, where available, came from metadata supplied by the sample provider rather than from assay-based typing. A de-identified subject ID, COVID-19 status, age in years and sex were almost always included in the sample metadata. The samples were drawn from the first 160 participants of the ongoing ImmuneRACE study and from over 950 subjects provided by 6 global collaborators. The material from the prospective study consisted of cDNA or gDNA derived from T cells, B-cell-depleted T cells, or PBMCs. Subjects who had been exposed to COVID-19, were actively infected with it, or had recovered from it provided the deeply sampled blood TCRbeta repertoires that made up the dataset. The repertoires were released in a freely available public database meant as a resource for research on the immune response to SARS-CoV-2. Overall study results and their limits: How much clinical and demographic metadata was included differed by source and by participant, and the metadata was provided uncurated.

The immunoSEQ Assay, a bias-controlled multiplex PCR, was used to amplify TCRbeta CDR3 regions from genomic DNA. On the authors' methods: The number of nucleated cells in each sample was estimated from the amplification of reference gene primers within the assay. To quantify the absolute abundance of each unique TCRbeta CDR3 rearrangement, sequence reads were collapsed and filtered. For each sample, productive Simpson clonality was calculated by taking the square root of Simpson's diversity index across productive rearrangements. TCRdb limited this immuneACCESS table to in-frame rearrangements with V and J called. A share of clones is missing; checked studies link under half to unresolved V genes, and the rest is unexplained. V, J and clone size are those of that table, while D and trimming were read from the DNA. This sample is represented by over 150,000 clones; about 88% of them were singletons. The ten largest account for about 7.2% of the sample.

In the case of this clone: Its antigen has not been determined. Qualities for individual bases were not recorded, and no much larger clone is one base off.

In the prospective study, participants were roughly 18 to 89 years old, resided in approximately 25 geographic areas of the United States, and were enrolled through a virtual design. To assign participants to cohorts, the prospective study relied on clinical history that participants themselves reported in a screening survey and a study questionnaire. For ImmuneRACE Cohort 3, a participant was defined as recovered based on two consecutive negative NP/OP PCR tests, clearance by a healthcare professional, or resolution of symptoms. In the prospective study, whole blood, serum and a nasopharyngeal or oropharyngeal swab were collected from each participant by mobile phlebotomists. Additional blood draws and questionnaires over a 2-month period could optionally be provided by prospective study participants. Before DNA extraction, blood samples from the prospective study were shipped at room temperature or frozen.

Sequencing input: PBMCs or T cells enriched from blood (not recorded which). This TCR came from a man aged 45 to 65 who had recovered from COVID-19.

The CDR3 region reads CASREDRVGTDTQYF. The nucleotide sequence reads TGTGCCAGTAGAGAAGACAGGGTGGGCACAGATACGCAGTATTTT. Rearrangement joined TRBV19 to TRBJ2-3, and 7 junctional nucleotides match TRBD1. From a lookup of the germline V gene (reference sequence), CDR1 and CDR2 are LNHDA and SQIVND. Taken from cysteine to phenylalanine, the CDR3 has 15 residues. Of the read, only the CDR3 DNA is kept; its 45 bases are in frame from base 1. Trimming leaves V shorter by 6 bases and J shorter by 1 base, with the junction holding 7 bases beyond the gene matches.